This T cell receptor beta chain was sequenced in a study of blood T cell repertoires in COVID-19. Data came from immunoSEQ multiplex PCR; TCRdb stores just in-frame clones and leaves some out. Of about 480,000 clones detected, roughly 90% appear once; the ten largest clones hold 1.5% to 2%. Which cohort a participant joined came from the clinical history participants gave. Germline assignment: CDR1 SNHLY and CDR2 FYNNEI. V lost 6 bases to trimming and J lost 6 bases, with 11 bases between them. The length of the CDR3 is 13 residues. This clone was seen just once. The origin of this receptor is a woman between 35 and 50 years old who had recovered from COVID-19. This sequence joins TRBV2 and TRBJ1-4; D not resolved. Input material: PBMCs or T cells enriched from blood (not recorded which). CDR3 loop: CASRDSADEKLFF. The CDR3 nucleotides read TGTGCCAGCAGGGACTCTGCGGATGAAAAACTGTTTTTT.